These 29 T cell receptor beta chains came from one sample sequenced in a study of T-cell reconstitution after alpha-beta-depleted transplantation in children. The TCRbeta library incorporated unique molecular identifiers. One entry per CDR3 protein, called by TCRdb with MiXCR from the PCR reads. The sample holds roughly 310,000 distinct CDR3 sequences; around 25% are singletons and the top ten take approximately 11%. The starting material was PBMCs, mostly from graft donor cells, obtained 180 days after TCRalphabeta/CD19-depleted stem cell transplant. These TCRs come from a male patient younger than 18 who had a stem cell transplant for acute lymphoblastic leukemia, so the T cells may come from the graft donor.

The rearrangement joins TRBV20-1 to TRBJ2-1; D may be TRBD1 (6 bases). Deletions cut 3 bases from V and 4 bases from J, with 16 bases between. Germline V gene lookup returns CDR1 DFQATT and CDR2 SNEGSKA (reference sequence). This CDR3 has 15 amino acids. This CDR3 is CSARDRGGPYNEQFF. The DNA of the CDR3 is TGCAGTGCTAGGGACAGAGGGGGACCTTACAATGAGCAGTTCTTC.

J is TRBJ2-1 and V is TRBV7-8; D is ambiguous. CDR3 length: 13 amino acids. The V gene's germline CDR1 is SGHVS and CDR2 FQNEAQ. Trimming shortened V by 1 base and J by 9 bases, and 10 bases separated the two germline ends. CDR3 in DNA: TGTGCCAGCAGCTTAGTTAGAGTGGGTGAGCAGTTCTTC. Its protein is CASSLVRVGEQFF.

J is TRBJ2-7 and V is TRBV29-1; D is perhaps TRBD1 (9 bases). CDR3 length equals 14 residues. With 7 bases removed from V and 2 bases from J, the gap between germline ends came to 18 bases. CDR1 is SQVTM, CDR2 ANQGSEA, per germline. Written as DNA, the CDR3 is TGCAGCGCCCGGGAGGGGACAGGGACCTACGAGCAGTACTTC. It yields the protein CSAREGTGTYEQYF.

This clonotype has a handful of counts. The genes are TRBV12-3 or TRBV12-4 and TRBJ1-3; TRBD1 is a possible D gene (6 bases). V gave up 5 bases and J gave up 2 bases, with 10 bases separating them. The length of the CDR3 is 14 residues. This chain's CDR3 is CASSPRTAGNTIYF. CDR3 DNA sequence: TGTGCCAGCAGTCCCCGGACAGCTGGAAACACCATATATTTT.

The chain carries TRBV7-9 and TRBJ2-7, with 8 bases fitting TRBD2. CDR1 is SEHNR and CDR2 is FQNEAQ in the germline V gene (reference sequence). The CDR3 has 16 residues. Trimming at V came to 5 bases and at J to 3 bases, leaving 12 bases not matched to a gene. CDR3 protein: CASSGSRGLVLYEQYF. CDR3 in DNA: TGTGCCAGCAGCGGGTCTCGGGGACTAGTTCTCTACGAGCAGTACTTC.

The chain carries TRBV9 and TRBJ1-1; D is undetermined. The CDR3 length is 12 residues. V dropped 5 bases and J dropped 3 bases, with 8 bases sitting between them. In germline, CDR1 is SGDLS, CDR2 YYNGEE. The CDR3 spells CASSPVYTEAFF. In nucleotides, the CDR3 is TGTGCCAGCAGTCCAGTGTACACTGAAGCTTTCTTT.

Only a few counts were recorded for this clonotype. The rearrangement joins TRBV4-1 to TRBJ2-7; D possibly uses TRBD1 or TRBD2 (5 bases each). With 3 bases removed from V and 3 bases from J, the gap between germline ends came to 21 bases. Germline V gene lookup returns CDR1 MGHRA and CDR2 YSYEKL. The CDR3 sequence is 17 residues long. The DNA of the CDR3 is TGCGCCAGCAGCCATGCCCCGGTTCAGCTTGGGGGCTACGAGCAGTACTTC. Translated, it gives CASSHAPVQLGGYEQYF.

This clonotype was seen more than once but under ten times. The chain carries TRBV18 and TRBJ2-7, with D tentatively TRBD1 (6 bases). This CDR3 is built from 15 residues. From germline, CDR1 is KGHSH and CDR2 LQKENI. The V gene lost 3 bases and the J gene lost 3 bases, with 15 bases spanning the gap. The CDR3 sequence: CASSPLGAGYYEQYF. The CDR3 DNA sequence: TGTGCCAGCTCACCTTTGGGGGCAGGGTACTACGAGCAGTACTTC.

The rearrangement links TRBV11-2 to TRBJ1-4; no firm D call. Germline CDR1 is SGHAT and CDR2 is FQNNGV. V was clipped by 0 bases and J by 8 bases, with 7 bases between them. The CDR3 has 13 amino acids. The CDR3 sequence: CASSLDRGEKLFF. The CDR3 bases are TGTGCCAGCAGCTTAGATAGAGGAGAAAAACTGTTTTTT.

The chain has TRBV19 and TRBJ2-7; 7 nucleotides align to TRBD2. The J segment lost 0 bases and the V segment lost 0 bases, leaving 5 bases of the junction unmatched. Germline CDR1 reads LNHDA; CDR2 reads SQIVND (reference sequence). The CDR3 totals 16 residues. CDR3 residues: CASSIDGAGNSYEQYF. CDR3 bases: TGTGCCAGTAGTATAGATGGAGCGGGAAACTCCTACGAGCAGTACTTC.

This chain uses TRBV9 with TRBJ2-3; D may be TRBD1 or TRBD2 (5 bases each). This CDR3 region has 14 residues. The ends were cut back, 2 bases at V and 2 bases at J, with 9 bases in the middle. CDR1 is SGDLS and CDR2 is YYNGEE in the germline V gene. CDR3 in DNA: TGTGCCAGCAGCGTGGGACGGGTCACAGATACGCAGTATTTT. As protein: CASSVGRVTDTQYF.

This clonotype was picked up a small number of times. V usage is TRBV5-1 and J usage is TRBJ2-5; maybe TRBD1 (5 bases). Germline lookup yields CDR1 SGHRS and CDR2 YFSETQ. Trimming shortened V by 3 bases and J by 0 bases, and 30 bases separated the two germline ends. The CDR3 contains 21 residues. CDR3 sequence reads: CASSSPPYGHTPAWYQETQYF. The CDR3, as DNA: TGCGCCAGCAGCTCCCCGCCTTACGGACACACACCCGCTTGGTACCAAGAGACCCAGTACTTC.

V usage is TRBV11-2 and J usage is TRBJ2-5; D not certain. The V and J ends lost 2 bases and 0 bases respectively, with 10 bases between them. The germline V gene has CDR1 SGHAT and CDR2 FQNNGV. The CDR3 totals 15 residues. The CDR3, as DNA: TGTGCCAGCAGCTTAAGTAGGTTCTACCAAGAGACCCAGTACTTC. Its translation: CASSLSRFYQETQYF.

V and J are TRBV12-3 or TRBV12-4 and TRBJ1-2, with a tentative D call TRBD1 (5 bases). Trimming removed 5 bases at V and 1 base at J, with 20 bases between. The CDR3 runs to 17 residues. In nucleotides, the CDR3 is TGTGCCAGCAGTCCCTACCGGACATTTAGGATTAACTATGGCTACACCTTC. Encoded protein: CASSPYRTFRINYGYTF.

Only a few counts were recorded for this clonotype. This chain links TRBV12-3 or TRBV12-4 with TRBJ2-7; D possibly corresponds to TRBD2 (6 bases). With 6 bases removed from V and 6 bases from J, the gap between germline ends came to 12 bases. The CDR3 has 12 amino acids. The CDR3 DNA sequence: TGTGCCAGCAGGTCGGGGGTAGGCGAGCAGTACTTC. This codes for CASRSGVGEQYF.

The chain recombines TRBV20-1 with TRBJ2-3; D ambiguous. Germline assignment: CDR1 DFQATT and CDR2 SNEGSKA (reference sequence). CDR3 size: 13 residues. Trimming shortened V by 4 bases and J by 5 bases, and 13 bases separated the two germline ends. This CDR3 is CSAIRSTLDTQYF. DNA for the CDR3: TGCAGTGCTATCAGGTCGACCTTAGATACGCAGTATTTT.

This chain joins TRBV29-1 and TRBJ2-7; 8 bases fit TRBD2. Germline lookup yields CDR1 SQVTM and CDR2 ANQGSEA. V lost 4 bases to trimming and J lost 2 bases; unmatched junction nucleotides: 4. The CDR3 contains 13 residues. This CDR3 is CSVAGGRPYEQYF. In nucleotides, the CDR3 is TGCAGCGTTGCGGGCGGGAGGCCCTACGAGCAGTACTTC.

This clonotype appeared a single time. This may stem from a read error, because a much larger clone lies one nucleotide away. This chain uses TRBV7-2 with TRBJ2-1; D uncertain. Germline CDR1 SGHTA, CDR2 FQGNSA. The CDR3 has 12 residues. The chain's CDR3 is CASTLDYNEQFF. For the CDR3, the DNA is TGTGCCAGCACCTTAGATTACAATGAGCAGTTCTTC.

This chain connects TRBV9 to TRBJ2-7; 10 bases line up with TRBD1. Unmatched junction bases numbered 6, after V lost 2 bases and J lost 7 bases. The CDR3 runs 14 residues. In germline, CDR1 is SGDLS, CDR2 YYNGEE. Written as DNA, the CDR3 is TGTGCCAGCAGCGTTGGGACAGGGGTGTATGAGCAGTACTTC. It specifies CASSVGTGVYEQYF.

This clonotype was observed a single time. This chain joins TRBV7-3 and TRBJ2-7; no definite D call. The germline V and J ends were trimmed by 5 bases and 0 bases, with 14 bases remaining between them. Per germline, CDR1 SGHTA and CDR2 FQGTGA. This CDR3 has 15 amino acids. The CDR3 DNA reads TGTGCCAGCAGCCCAACGGCTTCTAGCTCCTACGAGCAGTACTTC. It is translated as CASSPTASSSYEQYF.

The genes are TRBV18 and TRBJ2-1; 7 bases are a match to TRBD2. Germline V gene lookup returns CDR1 KGHSH and CDR2 LQKENI. This CDR3 contains 15 residues. V was clipped by 4 bases and J by 8 bases; unmatched bases: 11. CDR3 loop: CASSRRGAGYYEQFF. CDR3 nucleotides: TGTGCCAGCTCACGCCGGGGAGCGGGATATTATGAGCAGTTCTTC.

This clonotype was counted a few times. V gene TRBV6-1 combines with J gene TRBJ2-7, with D possibly TRBD1 on 6 matching bases. The CDR3 spans 12 residues. Germline V CDR1 and CDR2: MNHNS, SASEGT. V lost 4 bases to trimming and J lost 6 bases, with 10 bases between them. CDR3 DNA: TGTGCCAGCAGTGGGACAGCGTCCGAGCAGTACTTC. This sequence encodes CASSGTASEQYF.

The chain couples TRBV2 to TRBJ2-3; D is uncertain. Trimming removed 8 bases from V and 2 bases from J, with 17 bases in between. CDR1 and CDR2 (germline): SNHLY, FYNNEI. The CDR3 runs 15 residues. Here the CDR3 reads CASQRQGGNTDTQYF. CDR3 nucleotide sequence: TGTGCCAGCCAAAGACAAGGCGGTAACACAGATACGCAGTATTTT.

This clonotype has a handful of counts. The chain has TRBV29-1 and TRBJ2-1; no clear D gene. Germline V gene lookup returns CDR1 SQVTM and CDR2 ANQGSEA. V lost 6 bases and J 0 bases, leaving 18 bases between the germline ends. The CDR3 runs 16 residues. This CDR3 reads CSVLLLSESSYNEQFF. DNA of the CDR3: TGCAGCGTCTTGCTTCTATCGGAGAGCTCCTACAATGAGCAGTTCTTC.

This clonotype was seen a few times. The chain uses TRBV12-3 or TRBV12-4 and TRBJ2-3; D possibly corresponds to TRBD1 (5 bases). CDR3 length: 15 amino acids. Deletions cut 2 bases from V and 0 bases from J, with 9 bases between. The CDR3 here is CASSLQGDSTDTQYF. The CDR3 DNA sequence: TGTGCCAGCAGTTTACAAGGGGATAGCACAGATACGCAGTATTTT.

The V and J genes are TRBV7-3 and TRBJ1-1; D may be TRBD1 (5 bases). The CDR3 is 13 amino acids. V lost 6 bases to trimming and J lost 3 bases, with 11 bases between them. Germline V gene sequence: CDR1 SGHTA, CDR2 FQGTGA. CDR3 nucleotides: TGTGCCAGCAGACAAGACAGCTACACTGAAGCTTTCTTT. It encodes CASRQDSYTEAFF. Based on the CDR3 plus reference TRBV7-3 and TRBJ1-1, the full variable domain is GAGVSQTPSNKVTEKGKYVELRCDPISGHTALYWYRQSLGQGPEFLIYFQGTGAADDSGLPNDRFFAVRPEGSVSTLKIQRTERGDSAVYLCASRQDSYTEAFFGQGTRLTVV.

This clonotype was recorded a few times. This sequence joins TRBV4-1 and TRBJ2-2; 8 bases are a match to TRBD1. This CDR3 region has 18 residues. Losses at the gene ends were 0 bases for V and 5 bases for J; bases not matched to a gene: 11. Germline CDR1 is MGHRA and CDR2 is YSYEKL. CDR3 amino acids: CASSQDQAGTGRTGELFF. The CDR3 DNA reads as TGCGCCAGCAGCCAAGATCAAGCAGGGACAGGACGAACCGGGGAGCTGTTTTTT.

V usage is TRBV4-1 and J usage is TRBJ1-6; 7 nucleotides agree with TRBD1. Germline values: CDR1 MGHRA, CDR2 YSYEKL. The junction had 1 base not matched to a gene; V was cut back by 5 bases and J by 0 bases. The CDR3 has 15 residues. This CDR3 reads CASSWDSSYNSPLHF. In DNA, the CDR3 is TGCGCCAGCAGCTGGGACAGCTCCTATAATTCACCCCTCCACTTT.

In this sample, this clonotype turned up a few times. The gene calls are TRBV27 and TRBJ2-5, with TRBD1 matching over 8 bases. This CDR3 region has 15 residues. V lost 1 base, J lost 5 bases, and 6 bases stayed unmatched. Germline CDR1 is MNHEY and CDR2 is SMNVEV (reference sequence). Here the CDR3 reads CASSLLYRGVETQYF. The CDR3 DNA is TGTGCCAGCAGTTTATTATACAGGGGGGTCGAGACCCAGTACTTC.